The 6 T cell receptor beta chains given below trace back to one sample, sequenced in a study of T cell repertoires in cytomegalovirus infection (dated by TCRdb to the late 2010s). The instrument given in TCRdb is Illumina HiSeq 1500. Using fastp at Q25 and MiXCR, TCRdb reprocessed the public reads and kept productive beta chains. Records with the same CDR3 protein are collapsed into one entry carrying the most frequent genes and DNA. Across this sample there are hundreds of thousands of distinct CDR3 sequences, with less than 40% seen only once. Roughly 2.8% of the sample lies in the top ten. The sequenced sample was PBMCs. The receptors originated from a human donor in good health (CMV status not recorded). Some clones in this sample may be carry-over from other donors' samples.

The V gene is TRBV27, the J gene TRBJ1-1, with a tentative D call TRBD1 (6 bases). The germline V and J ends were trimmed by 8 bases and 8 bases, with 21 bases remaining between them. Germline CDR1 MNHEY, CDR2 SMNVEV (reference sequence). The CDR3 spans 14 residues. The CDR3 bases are TGTGCCAGCGGAAAGTCGGGGGCCCTAGCAGAAGCTTTCTTT. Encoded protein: CASGKSGALAEAFF.

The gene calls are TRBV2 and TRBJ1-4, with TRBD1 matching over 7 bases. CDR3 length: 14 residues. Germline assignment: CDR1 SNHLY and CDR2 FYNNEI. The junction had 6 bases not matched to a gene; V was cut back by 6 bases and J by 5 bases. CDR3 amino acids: CASRHGTENEKLFF. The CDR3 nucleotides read TGTGCCAGCAGACACGGGACAGAAAATGAAAAACTGTTTTTT.

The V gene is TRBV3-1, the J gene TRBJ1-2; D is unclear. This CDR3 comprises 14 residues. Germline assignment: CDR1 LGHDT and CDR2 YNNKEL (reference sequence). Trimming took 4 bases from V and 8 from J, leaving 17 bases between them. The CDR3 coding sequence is TGTGCCAGCAGCCCGCACACGCAGTCGGGAGGCTACACCTTC. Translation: CASSPHTQSGGYTF.

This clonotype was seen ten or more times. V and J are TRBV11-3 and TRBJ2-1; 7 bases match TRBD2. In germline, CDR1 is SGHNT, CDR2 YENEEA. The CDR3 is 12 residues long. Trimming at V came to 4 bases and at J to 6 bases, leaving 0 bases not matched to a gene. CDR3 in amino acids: CASSSGGNEQFF. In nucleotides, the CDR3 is TGTGCCAGCAGCTCGGGGGGCAATGAGCAGTTCTTC.

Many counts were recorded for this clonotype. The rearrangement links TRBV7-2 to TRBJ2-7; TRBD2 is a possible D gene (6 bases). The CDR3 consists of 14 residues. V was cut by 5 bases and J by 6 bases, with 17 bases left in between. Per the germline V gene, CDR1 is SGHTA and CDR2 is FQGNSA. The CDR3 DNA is TGTGCCAGCAGCCGGGGCGGGACCCTAAGCGAGCAGTACTTC. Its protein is CASSRGGTLSEQYF.

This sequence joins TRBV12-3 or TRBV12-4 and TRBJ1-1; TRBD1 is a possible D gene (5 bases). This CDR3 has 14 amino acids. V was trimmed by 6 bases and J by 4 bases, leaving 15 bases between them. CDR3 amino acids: CASSPEGYGTEAFF. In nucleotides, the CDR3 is TGTGCCAGCAGCCCTGAGGGGTACGGCACTGAAGCTTTCTTT.